Each of the 10 T cell receptor beta chains below was sequenced from the same sample in a study of blood T cell repertoires in COVID-19. Assay used: immunoSEQ multiplex PCR; TCRdb lists only in-frame clones, some missing. Found here are tens of thousands of clones, more than 70% of them singletons; the top ten hold 15% to 20%. The specimen sequenced was peripheral blood. The source of these receptors is a human donor in a cohort sampled during active COVID-19.

The J gene is TRBJ2-2, the V gene TRBV19; D perhaps matches TRBD2 (6 bases). Germline V gene sequence: CDR1 LNHDA, CDR2 SQIVND (reference sequence). Trimming left V 5 bases short and J 6 bases short, with 13 bases between. The CDR3 has 14 amino acids. CDR3 residues: CASSGGNRAGELFF. CDR3 DNA: TGTGCCAGTAGTGGGGGGAATAGGGCCGGGGAGCTGTTTTTT. The full variable domain, rest sourced from reference TRBV19 and TRBJ2-2, is DGGITQSPKYLFRKEGQNVTLSCEQNLNHDAMYWYRQDPGQGLRLIYYSQIVNDFQKGDIAEGYSVSREKKESFPLTVTSAQKNPTAFYLCASSGGNRAGELFFGEGSRLTVL.

The chain combines TRBV9 with TRBJ2-7; 11 positions agree with TRBD2. The V gene's germline CDR1 is SGDLS and CDR2 YYNGEE. With V trimmed by 3 bases and J by 0 bases, 5 bases remained unmatched. The CDR3 length is 16 residues. The CDR3 loop is CASSGTSGGTSYEQYF. In nucleotides, the CDR3 is TGTGCCAGCAGCGGTACTAGCGGGGGAACCTCCTACGAGCAGTACTTC.

The chain's CDR3 is CASSEEQGSYGYTF. CDR3 in DNA: TGTGCCAGCAGTGAAGAACAGGGGAGCTATGGCTACACCTTC. The V call is TRBV2, the J call TRBJ1-2; 7 bases match TRBD1. The CDR3 extends over 14 amino acids. Trimming cost V 1 base and J 4 bases; bases outside gene matches: 3. Germline CDR1 SNHLY, CDR2 FYNNEI.

The CDR3 protein is CASSIPGGYNEQFF. The CDR3 region has the DNA TGTGCCAGTAGTATACCAGGGGGCTACAATGAGCAGTTCTTC. The rearrangement links TRBV19 to TRBJ2-1; 7 bases align to TRBD1. With 2 bases clipped from V and 3 bases from J, the junction kept 1 base outside the gene matches. This CDR3 spans 14 amino acids. The germline gives CDR1 LNHDA, CDR2 SQIVND (reference sequence).

This chain uses TRBV11-2 with TRBJ2-2, with TRBD1 matching over 7 bases. The CDR3 consists of 15 residues. Germline V gene lookup returns CDR1 SGHAT and CDR2 FQNNGV. The ends lost 5 bases at V and 5 bases at J; junction bases unmatched: 8. The CDR3 DNA reads TGTGCCAGCAGCCCAGGGGGACGGATTACCGGGGAGCTGTTTTTT. It codes for CASSPGGRITGELFF.

The CDR3: CASRYNGDRGSQHF. The CDR3 DNA reads as TGTGCCAGCAGATACAATGGGGACAGGGGTAGTCAGCATTTT. The chain couples TRBV6-2 or TRBV6-3 to TRBJ1-5; 10 bases map to TRBD1. The germline V gene encodes CDR1 MNHEY and CDR2 SVGEGT. CDR3 length equals 14 residues. V lost 6 bases and J lost 13; bases outside the gene matches: 12.

The V gene is TRBV18, the J gene TRBJ1-1; D gene ambiguous. Germline CDR1 is KGHSH and CDR2 is LQKENI. The germline V and J ends were trimmed by 3 bases and 2 bases, with 16 bases remaining between them. CDR3 length equals 16 residues. The CDR3 region is CASSPPTAGANTEAFF. In DNA form, the CDR3 reads TGTGCCAGCTCACCCCCGACGGCAGGTGCAAACACTGAAGCTTTCTTT.

CDR3 bases: TGCAGCGTCCAGGGGGGTAAGGTTCTAGAACCCTACGAGCAGTACTTC. Protein: CSVQGGKVLEPYEQYF. The chain combines TRBV29-1 with TRBJ2-7, with D possibly matching TRBD1 (7 bases). Germline V gene sequence: CDR1 SQVTM, CDR2 ANQGSEA. Trimming removed 6 bases from V and 2 bases from J, with 23 bases in between. The CDR3 is 16 amino acids.

The V and J genes are TRBV6-6 and TRBJ1-1; D uncertain. Germline V lookup: CDR1 MNHNY, CDR2 SVGAGI (reference sequence). This CDR3 has 15 amino acids. Trimming pared 5 bases from V and 1 base from J, leaving 14 bases between. The DNA for the CDR3 is TGTGCCAGCAGTCTCCCGGGAGGAAAGAACACTGAAGCTTTCTTT. It is translated as CASSLPGGKNTEAFF.

The J gene is TRBJ2-2, the V gene TRBV9; maybe TRBD2 (8 bases). V dropped 3 bases and J dropped 8 bases, with 20 bases sitting between them. CDR3 length equals 16 residues. The V gene's germline CDR1 is SGDLS and CDR2 YYNGEE. The CDR3 is CASSARQGLGSGELFF. CDR3 coding DNA: TGTGCCAGCAGCGCCAGACAGGGACTAGGGTCTGGGGAGCTGTTTTTT.